The 15 T cell receptor beta chains below all came from one sample that was sequenced in a study of response to subunit inactivated influenza vaccine. TCRdb ran MiXCR on the RT-PCR reads and lists one entry per CDR3 protein. The table shows 550,000 to 800,000 distinct CDR3 sequences, with approximately 13% occurring only once. Sequences were derived from PBMCs from blood, sampled 14 days before vaccination. These receptors were obtained from a middle-aged man who received an inactivated influenza vaccine.

The rearrangement joins TRBV4-3 to TRBJ2-7; the D call may be TRBD1 or TRBD2 (5 bases each). The CDR3 loop spans 15 amino acids. The germline V gene encodes CDR1 LGHNA and CDR2 YSLEER. V was pared by 4 bases and J by 1 base, with 14 bases between. In DNA form, the CDR3 reads TGCGCCAGCAGCCCCGATGGGGGACCTTCCTACGAGCAGTACTTC. Its protein is CASSPDGGPSYEQYF.

This rearrangement joins TRBV28 to TRBJ2-2, with 7 positions matching TRBD1. The CDR3 is 15 amino acids. The germline CDR1 and CDR2 sequences are MDHEN and SYDVKM. The junction had 10 bases not matched to a gene; V was cut back by 7 bases and J by 5 bases. The CDR3 nucleotides are TGTGCCAGCAACTACCGGGACAGAGATACCGGGGAGCTGTTTTTT. This codes for CASNYRDRDTGELFF.

In its sample, this clonotype was seen a few times. The chain carries TRBV7-2 and TRBJ1-6; D perhaps matches TRBD1 (5 bases). Trimming took off 1 base at V and 9 bases at J, with 10 bases between the two ends. The CDR3 spans 14 residues. Germline V gene sequence: CDR1 SGHTA, CDR2 FQGNSA. The CDR3 DNA follows: TGTGCCAGCAGCTTAGTGCAGGGAGGTTCACCCCTCCACTTT. This translates into CASSLVQGGSPLHF.

The sample holds a few counts of this clonotype. The J gene is TRBJ2-1, the V gene TRBV28, with no clear D. The V gene's germline CDR1 is MDHEN and CDR2 SYDVKM. The ends were cut back, 10 bases at V and 1 base at J, with 14 bases in the middle. The CDR3 sequence is 14 residues long. The CDR3 sequence is CATARRVSYNEQFF. CDR3 bases: TGTGCCACCGCCCGGAGAGTTTCCTACAATGAGCAGTTCTTC.

This clonotype was counted between two and nine times. The rearrangement joins TRBV5-5 to TRBJ1-1, with D possibly matching TRBD1 (5 bases). The CDR3 is made up of 16 amino acids. Trimming took off 5 bases at V and 4 bases at J, with 21 bases between the two ends. Germline V lookup: CDR1 SGHKS, CDR2 YYEKEE (reference sequence). The CDR3 DNA reads TGTGCCAGCAGTTCTGGAGTATGGTCTGGGACCACTGAAGCTTTCTTT. Protein: CASSSGVWSGTTEAFF. The entire variable domain, with the rest obtained from reference TRBV5-5 and TRBJ1-1, is as follows: DAGVTQSPTHLIKTRGQQVTLRCSPISGHKSVSWYQQVLGQGPQFIFQYYEKEERGRGNFPDRFSARQFPNYSSELNVNALLLGDSALYLCASSSGVWSGTTEAFFGQGTRLTVV.

This clonotype was counted between two and nine times. V usage is TRBV5-1 and J usage is TRBJ2-5; D is perhaps TRBD2 (6 bases). The V gene's germline CDR1 is SGHRS and CDR2 YFSETQ. The CDR3 length is 15 residues. Trimming cost V 4 bases and J 4 bases, with 17 bases left between them. The CDR3 sequence is CASSLSGPNRETQYF. CDR3 coding DNA: TGCGCCAGCAGCCTTAGCGGACCTAATCGAGAGACCCAGTACTTC.

This chain uses TRBV4-1 with TRBJ2-7; D is possibly TRBD2 (6 bases). V was cut by 0 bases and J by 4 bases, with 16 bases left in between. Germline V CDR1 and CDR2: MGHRA, YSYEKL. The CDR3 is made up of 16 amino acids. This CDR3 reads CASSQEIGRSVYEQYF. The CDR3 coding sequence is TGCGCCAGCAGCCAAGAGATCGGGAGATCCGTTTACGAGCAGTACTTC.

The table lists this clonotype with a few counts. This sequence joins TRBV3-1 and TRBJ2-7, with D possibly being TRBD2 (5 bases). The CDR3 runs 14 residues. Trimming shortened V by 2 bases and J by 4 bases, and 12 bases separated the two germline ends. The germline gives CDR1 LGHDT, CDR2 YNNKEL (reference sequence). The CDR3 DNA is TGTGCCAGCAGCCAACAGCCTAGGACTTACGAGCAGTACTTC. As protein: CASSQQPRTYEQYF.

This clonotype was recorded a few times. The genes are TRBV7-2 and TRBJ2-7; D remains ambiguous. Germline V gene lookup returns CDR1 SGHTA and CDR2 FQGNSA. The V and J ends lost 4 bases and 3 bases respectively, with 16 bases between them. CDR3 size: 15 residues. The CDR3 protein is CASSSGRTVNYEQYF. In nucleotides, the CDR3 is TGTGCCAGCAGCTCAGGACGGACGGTTAACTACGAGCAGTACTTC.

This clonotype came up many times. The CDR3 bases are TGTGCCAGCACATTGGACGGTCTCAGCAATCAGCCCCAGCATTTT. It yields the protein CASTLDGLSNQPQHF. The gene calls are TRBV12-3 or TRBV12-4 and TRBJ1-5, with D uncertain. V was clipped by 7 bases and J by 1 base, with 14 bases between them. The CDR3 runs to 15 residues.

CDR3 DNA sequence: TGTGCCACCAGTCCGGACTCTGGGGCCAACGTCCTGACTTTC. It translates to CATSPDSGANVLTF. The chain employs TRBV24-1 and TRBJ2-6, with D hard to call. The CDR3 is made up of 14 amino acids. Germline V gene sequence: CDR1 KGHDR, CDR2 SFDVKD. V lost 6 bases to trimming and J lost 0 bases, with 5 bases between them.

This clonotype has just a few counts. V is TRBV30 and J is TRBJ2-6; 8 bases are a match to TRBD1. The V segment lost 3 bases and the J segment 4 bases; nucleotides outside the gene matches: 11. This CDR3 has 17 amino acids. Germline V gene sequence: CDR1 GTSNPN, CDR2 SVGIG (reference sequence). Here the CDR3 reads CAWRTRTGTEGANVLTF. The CDR3 nucleotides are TGTGCCTGGAGGACTCGGACAGGGACTGAAGGGGCCAACGTCCTGACTTTC. Complete variable domain (other parts from reference TRBV30 and TRBJ2-6): SQTIHQWPATLVQPVGSPLSLECTVEGTSNPNLYWYRQAAGRGLQLLFYSVGIGQISSEVPQNLSASRPQDRQFILSSKKLLLSDSGFYLCAWRTRTGTEGANVLTFGAGSRLTVL.

The rearrangement links TRBV18 to TRBJ2-3; TRBD1 is a possible D gene (6 bases). Trimming took 1 base from V and 2 from J, leaving 10 bases between them. The V gene's germline CDR1 is KGHSH and CDR2 LQKENI. The CDR3 has 15 residues. In DNA, the CDR3 is TGTGCCAGCTCACCACGCTGGACAGACACAGATACGCAGTATTTT. Translation: CASSPRWTDTDTQYF.

V usage is TRBV29-1 and J usage is TRBJ1-6, with D possibly being TRBD1 (5 bases). This CDR3 comprises 13 residues. V was cut by 4 bases and J by 14 bases, with 18 bases left in between. CDR1 is SQVTM, CDR2 ANQGSEA, per germline. The CDR3 loop reads CSVGQWVKRALHF. The CDR3 nucleotides read TGCAGCGTTGGACAGTGGGTTAAAAGGGCCCTCCACTTT.

The V call is TRBV5-1, the J call TRBJ2-3; 8 bases fit TRBD2. Per the germline V gene, CDR1 is SGHRS and CDR2 is YFSETQ. The CDR3 is 16 residues long. Trimming cost V 0 bases and J 0 bases; bases outside gene matches: 3. The CDR3 sequence is CASSLGSGTSTDTQYF. The CDR3 nucleotides read TGCGCCAGCAGCTTGGGTAGCGGGACTAGCACAGATACGCAGTATTTT.